The next 16 T cell receptor beta chains were all read from a single sample in a study of cytomegalovirus exposure and HLA in healthy donors. Both 60 Vbeta primers and 13 Jbeta primers went into the PCR. Sequenced by immunoSEQ multiplex PCR; TCRdb stores in-frame clones only, minus some. The repertoire includes approximately 200,000 clones, just under 80% of them detected once, and approximately 6% sits in the top ten. The sample taken for sequencing was PBMCs. The receptors were gathered from a woman aged 30 to 39 in good health and CMV-seropositive.

CDR3 amino acids: CASSLGLAGASDTQYF. The CDR3 DNA reads as TGTGCCAGCAGTTTAGGACTAGCGGGAGCATCAGATACGCAGTATTTT. The chain links TRBV6-5 to TRBJ2-3; 13 bases map to TRBD2. CDR3 length: 16 amino acids. Germline V gene data show CDR1 as MNHEY and CDR2 as SVGAGI. Trimming took 4 bases from V and 4 from J; bases not matched to a gene: 5.

J is TRBJ2-7 and V is TRBV4-1; D possibly corresponds to TRBD1 (5 bases). Germline CDR1 and CDR2: MGHRA and YSYEKL. CDR3 length equals 15 residues. V lost 3 bases, J lost 0 bases, and 12 bases lay in between. The CDR3 loop reads CASSQSGRSSYEQYF. CDR3 sequence (DNA): TGCGCCAGCAGCCAGTCAGGGCGAAGCTCCTACGAGCAGTACTTC.

There are a few counts of this clone. The rearrangement uses TRBV27 and TRBJ2-2; perhaps TRBD2 as D (6 bases). CDR3 size: 16 residues. Trimming shortened V by 2 bases and J by 0 bases, and 10 bases separated the two germline ends. The germline gives CDR1 MNHEY, CDR2 SMNVEV (reference sequence). CDR3 sequence reads: CASSLTSLTNTGELFF. DNA for the CDR3: TGTGCCAGCAGTTTAACTAGCCTAACGAACACCGGGGAGCTGTTTTTT.

This clone turned up a few times. The rearrangement links TRBV14 to TRBJ1-2; D ambiguous. The CDR3 covers 16 residues. V gave up 2 bases and J gave up 7 bases, with 20 bases separating them. Germline CDR1 is SGHDN and CDR2 is FVKESK. The CDR3, as DNA: TGTGCCAGCAGCCAATTGCAACTGCCACTCCCTTCTGGCTACACCTTC. Its translation is CASSQLQLPLPSGYTF.

The chain combines TRBV28 with TRBJ1-4, with 7 bases lining up with TRBD1. Trimming removed 7 bases from V and 5 bases from J; junction bases left unmatched: 10. The CDR3 totals 15 residues. Germline V CDR1 and CDR2: MDHEN, SYDVKM. For the CDR3, the DNA is TGTGCCAGCACAACCCCGACAGGGAAGAATGAAAAACTGTTTTTT. This encodes CASTTPTGKNEKLFF.

The V and J genes are TRBV2 and TRBJ2-7; 11 nucleotides agree with TRBD2. CDR1 is SNHLY, CDR2 FYNNEI, per germline. J was trimmed by 7 bases and V by 9 bases; bases with no gene match: 14. The CDR3 has 15 amino acids. The CDR3 loop is CASGLAGSTTREQYF. DNA for the CDR3: TGTGCCAGTGGACTAGCGGGCTCAACGACGCGGGAGCAGTACTTC.

The V call is TRBV5-6, the J call TRBJ1-1; 7 nucleotides align to TRBD1. The length of the CDR3 is 14 residues. V shed 4 bases and J 2 bases; nucleotides not matched to a gene: 5. Per the germline V gene, CDR1 is SGHDT and CDR2 is YYEEEE. CDR3 amino acids: CASSTGAPNTEAFF. In nucleotides, the CDR3 is TGTGCCAGCAGCACAGGGGCCCCAAACACTGAAGCTTTCTTT.

This rearrangement joins TRBV1 to TRBJ2-5; the table's TRBD2 call for D was not verified on the DNA. TRBV1 is a pseudogene. The CDR3 is 16 amino acids. CDR3 DNA sequence: TGCACCAGCAGCCGGCAGGGTAGCGGGAGAGGAAAGACCCAGTACTTC. Its translation: CTSSRQGSGRGKTQYF.

V gene TRBV5-1 combines with J gene TRBJ2-3; 9 positions match TRBD2. In germline, CDR1 is SGHRS, CDR2 YFSETQ. Trimming cost V 0 bases and J 5 bases; bases outside gene matches: 7. This CDR3 region has 16 residues. CDR3 residues: CASSLEVSGSGDTQYF. The CDR3 bases are TGCGCCAGCAGCTTGGAGGTTAGCGGGAGTGGAGATACGCAGTATTTT.

This chain connects TRBV19 to TRBJ1-1, with no clear D. V dropped 2 bases and J dropped 5 bases, with 12 bases sitting between them. This CDR3 has 14 amino acids. The germline V gene has CDR1 LNHDA and CDR2 SQIVND (reference sequence). The CDR3, as DNA: TGTGCCAGTAGTATATCGGCAGGAAGGACTGAAGCTTTCTTT. This codes for CASSISAGRTEAFF. Supplemented by reference TRBV19 and TRBJ1-1, the full variable domain reads DGGITQSPKYLFRKEGQNVTLSCEQNLNHDAMYWYRQDPGQGLRLIYYSQIVNDFQKGDIAEGYSVSREKKESFPLTVTSAQKNPTAFYLCASSISAGRTEAFFGQGTRLTVV.

This chain joins TRBV11-2 and TRBJ2-4; tentatively, D is TRBD1 (7 bases). This CDR3 is built from 16 residues. Germline lookup yields CDR1 SGHAT and CDR2 FQNNGV. Trimming cost V 1 base and J 8 bases, with 18 bases left between them. The CDR3 nucleotides read TGTGCCAGCAGCTTAGGGCCAGGGGGGCCAATGGACATTCAGTACTTC. Amino acids: CASSLGPGGPMDIQYF.

V and J are TRBV19 and TRBJ2-7; D may be TRBD1 (6 bases). Germline V gene sequence: CDR1 LNHDA, CDR2 SQIVND (reference sequence). The V end was cut by 4 bases, the J end by 3 bases, with 10 bases between. The CDR3 has 13 residues. The CDR3 bases are TGTGCCAGTAGTAGGGGGACAAACTACGAGCAGTACTTC. This sequence encodes CASSRGTNYEQYF.

The V and J genes are TRBV18 and TRBJ1-1; D gene unclear. Germline CDR1 and CDR2: KGHSH and LQKENI. With 3 bases removed from V and 1 base from J, the gap between germline ends came to 15 bases. This CDR3 region has 16 residues. For the CDR3, the DNA is TGTGCCAGCTCACCCCCCCTCGGGGTGGAGAACACTGAAGCTTTCTTT. Protein product: CASSPPLGVENTEAFF.

The V and J genes are TRBV5-1 and TRBJ1-6, with TRBD1 identical over 8 bases. The CDR3 covers 15 residues. CDR1 and CDR2 (germline): SGHRS, YFSETQ. Unmatched junction bases numbered 3, after V lost 0 bases and J lost 7 bases. CDR3 in DNA: TGCGCCAGCAGCTTGGGCGCAGGGGGCAATTCACCCCTCCACTTT. Protein sequence: CASSLGAGGNSPLHF.

The chain carries TRBV2 and TRBJ2-3, with 10 bases lining up with TRBD2. The germline gives CDR1 SNHLY, CDR2 FYNNEI. The CDR3 length is 19 residues. Trimming at V came to 7 bases and at J to 0 bases, leaving 16 bases not matched to a gene. The CDR3 coding sequence is TGTGCCAGCACCCGTAGCCGGACTAGCGGACTCCATAGCACAGATACGCAGTATTTT. It translates to CASTRSRTSGLHSTDTQYF.

The CDR3 is CASSVGTSGAYEQYF. CDR3 bases: TGTGCCAGCAGCGTAGGGACTAGCGGAGCCTACGAGCAGTACTTC. The chain has TRBV9 and TRBJ2-7; TRBD2 agrees at 10 bases. This CDR3 has 15 amino acids. Germline V gene data show CDR1 as SGDLS and CDR2 as YYNGEE. Trimming cost V 0 bases and J 2 bases; bases outside gene matches: 2.